This T cell receptor beta chain was obtained from a study of regulatory T cells in long-lasting Graves disease (dated by TCRdb to 2020 to 2022). Turning to the overall study: Antithyroid drugs had been taken for less than 3 months by newly diagnosed Graves' disease patients. This study used TCR sequencing and RNA sequencing of peripheral blood to compare persistent Graves' disease patients against newly diagnosed Graves' disease patients. A total of around 35 samples underwent TCR sequencing, from some 13 patients with persistent Graves' disease and about 20 patients with newly diagnosed Graves' disease. The study was registered as a clinical trial and conducted in China. The research as a whole found: Sequencing and analysis were limited to the TCR beta chain. Patients with persistent disease shared more public clonotypes (around 2,500) than newly diagnosed patients did (roughly 970). The authors acknowledged the small sample size as a limitation that may reduce accuracy. Persistent Graves' disease patients showed lower TCR Shannon entropy and fewer highly expanded clones than newly diagnosed patients, suggesting clonal expansion. TRBV28, TRBJ1-2 and TRBJ2-5 were preferentially used in persistent disease, while TRBV20-1 and TRBJ2-1 were favored in newly diagnosed disease. Peripheral blood alone was examined, since thyroid tissue, which constituted the primary lesion, could not be accessed.

In regard to this clonotype: There is no known antigen for this receptor. Per-base quality was not reported, and no clone a single base away is much larger than it.

CDR1 and CDR2 are read off the germline V gene as MNHNS and SASEGT. Clipping removes 5 bases from V and 1 base from J, with 7 as the unmatched junction base count. Reading from cysteine to phenylalanine, the CDR3 counts 15 amino acids. This entry keeps only the CDR3 DNA: 45 bases, framed from base 1. The library came from multiplex PCR. Data came from an Illumina HiSeq 4000. To build TCR beta libraries, CDR3 regions were amplified by Arm-PCR using iRepertoire HTBI primers. Before sequencing, the PCR products underwent gel purification. The original methods were these. A total of 62 TRBV and some 13 TRBJ segments were identified across samples and were used for gene usage analysis of CDR3 amino acid clonotypes. Filtered high-quality paired reads were merged into contigs using COPE and FqMerger. BLAST was used to align contigs to IMGT TRBV, TRBD and TRBJ reference genes, and CDR3 was defined according to IMGT. Any clonotype with a frequency above 0.1% was counted as a highly expanded clone. Shannon entropy served as the measure of repertoire diversity, while the Gini coefficient captured V-J evenness. A clonotype found in more than one individual was treated as public. Using fastp at Q25 and MiXCR, TCRdb reprocessed the public reads and kept productive beta chains. Every CDR3 protein is listed once, alongside the most common genes and DNA of its rows. The authors' filters were not applied to this entry. For this sample the table gives 500,000 or so distinct CDR3 sequences, of which 15% to 20% were detected only once. The top ten hold roughly 25% of the sample.

Interpreted using the paper, the time point label stands for: newly diagnosed GD, antithyroid drugs for less than 3 months. RNA was extracted from PBMCs in TRIzol for both TCR sequencing and RNA sequencing. The diagnosis of Graves' disease followed American Thyroid Association guidelines. Recruitment of patients was carried out at an endocrinology department in Xi'an, China. From each patient, 7.5 to 10 milliliters of peripheral blood was collected into an EDTA anticoagulant tube. Ficoll Paque Plus density gradient separation was used to isolate PBMCs, and no further T cell sorting was done. RNA quality was checked with an Agilent 2100 Bioanalyzer and agarose gel, and concentration with a NanoDrop 2000. These same records also appear under a second study, on T cells in Graves' hyperthyroidism and ophthalmopathy. As described in the second report: Stable Graves' hyperthyroidism was defined as no progression to ophthalmopathy during 18 months of follow-up. Hyperthyroidism patients were newly diagnosed, with disease duration under 2 months, and aged 18 to 65 years. Patients with uncontrolled infections, other autoimmune diseases, pregnancy or lactation were excluded. Clinical symptoms, serum thyroxine and TRAb, thyroid ultrasound, and orbital computed tomography formed the basis for the diagnoses. The first round of RT-PCR for the TCR CDR3 was performed with the HTBI primer set and the Qiagen OneStep RT-PCR kit. Blood samples also contained most of the expanded thyroid clonotypes (frequency above 0.001), which suggests that blood repertoires may reflect thyroid immune responses. Ophthalmopathy was separated from stable hyperthyroidism by a 13 V-J signature model, with approximately 86% sensitivity and roughly 81% specificity obtained in cross-validation and 80%/75% obtained in testing. In validation, the model predicted progression to ophthalmopathy with over 60% sensitivity and less than 80% specificity, a median of about 6.7 months before onset. To identify distinguishing TCR V-J signatures, a discovery cohort of 90 to 100 patients was used, comprising 40 to 45 with Graves' ophthalmopathy and 57 with stable Graves' hyperthyroidism. Whether ophthalmopathy could be predicted prospectively was tested in an independent validation cohort made up of about 18 hyperthyroidism patients plus 17 patients who later progressed to ophthalmopathy. The 90 to 100 discovery patients were randomly split 7:3 into training and test sets. Thyroid tissue and blood T-cell repertoires from six Graves' hyperthyroidism patients were also compared in the study. Once sampling was done, hyperthyroidism patients were given methimazole at a starting dose of 30 mg daily, whereas ophthalmopathy patients were given high-dose intravenous methylprednisolone. A second multiplex PCR round built the libraries, followed by size selection and purification. Libraries were sequenced paired-end with 100 bp reads on an Illumina HiSeq2000. SOAPnuke was used to process the raw data, throwing out any read that contained adapters or uncalled bases, had a mean Phred below 15, or lacked an exact constant-primer or identifier match. High-quality paired reads were merged using COPE v1.2.5, and each unique nucleotide sequence was defined as a clonotype. MiTCR v1.1 was used to align clonotypes to the IMGT TRBV, TRBD and TRBJ reference segments. The analysis was restricted to V-J combinations with a frequency above 0.0001, which together covered approximately 99% of the repertoires. The TCS score was defined as the ratio of F50 (clonal expansion) to E x V (chaos), calculated using BLOSUM62-based TCRdist between CDR3 peptides within each V-J. Welch's t-statistics and random forest reduced 500 to 550 V-J features to 10 to 15, which were used in a naive Bayes classifier (R e1071). Sample size was not statistically predetermined, and blinding of investigators to group allocation was not performed. The paper reports TCR Vbeta CDR3 sequencing of approximately 130 peripheral blood samples: some 44 ophthalmopathy, 70 to 85 hyperthyroidism and approximately 17 progressor patients.

The sequence was obtained from a woman aged 40 to 65 with Graves disease. Donor details come from another sample of the same person, matched by shared clones. Recombination linked TRBV6-1 to TRBJ1-2; 7 central nucleotides agree with TRBD1. Specimen: peripheral blood mononuclear cells (PBMCs), collected at new diagnosis, from a patient treated with antithyroid drugs. The CDR3 reads as follows: CASSQPGTVNYGYTF. DNA sequence: TGTGCCAGCAGTCAACCCGGGACAGTTAACTATGGCTACACCTTC.